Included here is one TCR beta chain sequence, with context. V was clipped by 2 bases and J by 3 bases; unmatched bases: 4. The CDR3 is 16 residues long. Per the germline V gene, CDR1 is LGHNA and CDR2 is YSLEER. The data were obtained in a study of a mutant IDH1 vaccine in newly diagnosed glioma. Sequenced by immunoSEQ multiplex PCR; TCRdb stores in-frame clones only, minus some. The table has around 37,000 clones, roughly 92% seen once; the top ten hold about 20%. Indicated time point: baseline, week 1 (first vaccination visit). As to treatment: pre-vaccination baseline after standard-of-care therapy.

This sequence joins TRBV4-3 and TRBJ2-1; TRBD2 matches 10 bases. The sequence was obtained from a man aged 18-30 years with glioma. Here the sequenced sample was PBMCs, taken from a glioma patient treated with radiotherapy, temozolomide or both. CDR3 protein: CASSQLAGDFYNEQFF. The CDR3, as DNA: TGCGCCAGCAGCCAACTAGCGGGAGATTTCTACAATGAGCAGTTCTTC.